What follows are 5 T cell receptor beta chains derived from one specimen sequenced in a study of blood T cell repertoires in COVID-19. Produced via immunoSEQ multiplex PCR; TCRdb's table is partial and in-frame only. Here the sample spans over 60,000 clones, about 92% being singletons. Sequencing input: peripheral blood. The receptors shown here come from an elderly woman with active or convalescent COVID-19.

For the CDR3, the DNA is TGTGCCAGCAGCCGGAACACAGGGGCCGGAAACACCATATATTTT. It specifies CASSRNTGAGNTIYF. This chain links TRBV13 with TRBJ1-3; TRBD1 aligns across 7 bases. The junction had 8 bases not matched to a gene; V was cut back by 5 bases and J by 4 bases. There are 15 residues in the CDR3. Germline loops: CDR1 PRHDT, CDR2 FYEKMQ (reference sequence).

The chain links TRBV5-1 to TRBJ2-6, with TRBD1 as a possible D gene (6 bases). The CDR3 loop spans 16 amino acids. The V end lost 4 bases, the J end lost 0 bases, and 11 bases lay between the germline ends. Germline V lookup: CDR1 SGHRS, CDR2 YFSETQ. This chain's CDR3 is CASSPRTASGANVLTF. CDR3 sequence (DNA): TGCGCCAGCAGCCCAAGGACAGCCTCTGGGGCCAACGTCCTGACTTTC.

This clone was counted between two and nine times. The chain is built from TRBV19 and TRBJ1-1, with 11 bases aligning to TRBD1. This CDR3 region has 14 residues. The germline CDR1 and CDR2 sequences are LNHDA and SQIVND (reference sequence). V was clipped by 7 bases and J by 5 bases; unmatched bases: 6. The CDR3 spells CASKRTGGKTEAFF. CDR3 nucleotide sequence: TGTGCCAGTAAGCGGACAGGGGGCAAGACTGAAGCTTTCTTT.

The V call is TRBV12-3 or TRBV12-4, the J call TRBJ2-5; unclear D gene. V gave up 2 bases and J gave up 2 bases, with 6 bases separating them. The CDR3 spans 13 residues. CDR3 sequence: CASSLRVQETQYF. CDR3 DNA sequence: TGTGCCAGCAGTTTACGAGTGCAAGAGACCCAGTACTTC.

This chain links TRBV6-5 with TRBJ2-7; TRBD1 aligns across 11 bases. Germline V lookup: CDR1 MNHEY, CDR2 SVGAGI. With V trimmed by 7 bases and J by 6 bases, 5 bases remained unmatched. The CDR3 is made up of 13 amino acids. The CDR3 sequence is CASIWTGGGEQYF. In DNA form, the CDR3 reads TGTGCCAGCATCTGGACAGGGGGCGGCGAGCAGTACTTC.